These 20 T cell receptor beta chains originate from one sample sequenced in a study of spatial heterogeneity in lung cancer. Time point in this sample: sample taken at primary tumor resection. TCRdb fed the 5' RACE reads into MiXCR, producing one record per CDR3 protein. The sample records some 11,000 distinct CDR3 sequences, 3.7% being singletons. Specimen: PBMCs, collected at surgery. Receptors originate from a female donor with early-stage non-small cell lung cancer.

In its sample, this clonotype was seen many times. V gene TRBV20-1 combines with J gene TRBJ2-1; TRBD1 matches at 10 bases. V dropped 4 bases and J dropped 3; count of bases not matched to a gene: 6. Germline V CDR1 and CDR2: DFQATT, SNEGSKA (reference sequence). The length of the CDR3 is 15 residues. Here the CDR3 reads CSATPTGGYYNEQFF. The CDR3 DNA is TGCAGTGCTACTCCGACAGGGGGCTACTACAATGAGCAGTTCTTC.

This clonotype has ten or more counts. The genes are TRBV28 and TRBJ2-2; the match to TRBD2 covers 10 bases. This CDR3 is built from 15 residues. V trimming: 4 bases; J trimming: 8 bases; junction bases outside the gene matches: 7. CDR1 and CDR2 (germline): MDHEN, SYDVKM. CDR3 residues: CASSWTSGRSGELFF. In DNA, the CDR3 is TGTGCCAGCAGTTGGACTAGCGGCAGGTCGGGGGAGCTGTTTTTT.

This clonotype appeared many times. The CDR3 loop is CASSLRTSGSYEQFF. As DNA, the CDR3 is TGTGCCAGCAGCCTAAGGACTAGCGGGAGCTATGAGCAGTTCTTC. The V gene is TRBV12-3 or TRBV12-4, the J gene TRBJ2-1, with 13 bases lining up with TRBD2. This CDR3 contains 15 residues. With V trimmed by 6 bases and J by 8 bases, 7 bases remained unmatched.

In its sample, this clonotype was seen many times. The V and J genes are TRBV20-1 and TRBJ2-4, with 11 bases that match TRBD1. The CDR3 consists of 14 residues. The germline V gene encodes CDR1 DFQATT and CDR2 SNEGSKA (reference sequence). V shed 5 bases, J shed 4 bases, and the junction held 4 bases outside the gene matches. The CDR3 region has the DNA TGCAGTGCTTTGGGACAGGGGGGTAAAAACATTCAGTACTTC. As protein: CSALGQGGKNIQYF.

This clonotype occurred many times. The CDR3, as DNA: TGCAGTGCTAGAGAGGTGGGTGAGCAGTTCTTC. Amino acids: CSAREVGEQFF. This chain connects TRBV20-1 to TRBJ2-1; D remains ambiguous. The CDR3 covers 11 residues. Trimming shortened V by 0 bases and J by 9 bases, and 6 bases separated the two germline ends. CDR1 DFQATT and CDR2 SNEGSKA come from the germline V gene (reference sequence).

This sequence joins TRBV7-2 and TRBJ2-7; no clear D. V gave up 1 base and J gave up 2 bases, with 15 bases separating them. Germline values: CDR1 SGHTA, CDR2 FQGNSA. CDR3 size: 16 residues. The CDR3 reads CASSLDRALGTYEQYF. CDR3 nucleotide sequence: TGTGCCAGCAGCTTAGATAGAGCCCTAGGGACCTACGAGCAGTACTTC.

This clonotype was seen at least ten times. The CDR3 loop is CASSQGTGGFTEAFF. The CDR3 coding sequence is TGTGCCAGCAGCCAAGGGACAGGGGGCTTCACTGAAGCTTTCTTT. The chain couples TRBV3-1 to TRBJ1-1; 11 nucleotides agree with TRBD1. The CDR3 extends over 15 amino acids. Germline loops: CDR1 LGHDT, CDR2 YNNKEL (reference sequence). J lost 4 bases, V lost 1 base, and 2 bases had no gene match.

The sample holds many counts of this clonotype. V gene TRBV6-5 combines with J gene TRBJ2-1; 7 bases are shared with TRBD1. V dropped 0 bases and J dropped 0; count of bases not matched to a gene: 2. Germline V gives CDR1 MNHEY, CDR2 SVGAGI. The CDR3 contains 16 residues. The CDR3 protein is CASSYSGQISYNEQFF. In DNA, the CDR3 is TGTGCCAGCAGTTACTCGGGACAGATCTCCTACAATGAGCAGTTCTTC.

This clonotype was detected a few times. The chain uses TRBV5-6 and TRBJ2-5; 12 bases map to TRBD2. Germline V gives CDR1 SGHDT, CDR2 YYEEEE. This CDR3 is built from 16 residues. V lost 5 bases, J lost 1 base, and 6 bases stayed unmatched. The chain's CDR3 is CASSSRLAGAQETQYF. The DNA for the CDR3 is TGTGCCAGCAGTTCACGACTAGCGGGGGCCCAAGAGACCCAGTACTTC.

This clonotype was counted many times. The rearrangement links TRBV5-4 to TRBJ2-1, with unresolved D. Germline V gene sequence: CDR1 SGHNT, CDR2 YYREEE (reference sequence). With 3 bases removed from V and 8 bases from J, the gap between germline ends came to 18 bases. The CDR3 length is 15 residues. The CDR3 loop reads CASSSPGPLKDEQFF. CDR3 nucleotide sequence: TGTGCCAGCAGCTCCCCCGGACCTCTAAAGGATGAGCAGTTCTTC.

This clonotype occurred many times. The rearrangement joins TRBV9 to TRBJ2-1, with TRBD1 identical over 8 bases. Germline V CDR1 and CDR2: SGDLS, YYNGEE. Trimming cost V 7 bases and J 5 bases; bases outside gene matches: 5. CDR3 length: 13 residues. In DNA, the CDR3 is TGTGCCAGCGGGACAGGTATTAACAATGAGCAGTTCTTC. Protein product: CASGTGINNEQFF.

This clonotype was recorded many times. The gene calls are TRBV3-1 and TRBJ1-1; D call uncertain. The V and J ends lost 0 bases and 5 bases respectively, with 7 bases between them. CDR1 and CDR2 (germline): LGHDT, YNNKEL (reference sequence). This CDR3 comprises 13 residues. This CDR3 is CASSQELGTEAFF. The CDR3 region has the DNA TGTGCCAGCAGCCAAGAACTAGGGACTGAAGCTTTCTTT.

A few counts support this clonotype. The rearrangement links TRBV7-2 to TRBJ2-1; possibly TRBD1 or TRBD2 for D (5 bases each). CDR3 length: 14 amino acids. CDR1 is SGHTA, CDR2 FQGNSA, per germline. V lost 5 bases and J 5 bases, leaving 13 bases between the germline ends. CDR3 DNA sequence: TGTGCCAGCAGCCCTCGGGGCGGGCACAATGAGCAGTTCTTC. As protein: CASSPRGGHNEQFF.

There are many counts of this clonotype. Here the CDR3 DNA reads TGTGCCAGCAGCTTCCATAACACCGGGGAGCTGTTTTTT. Translating it yields CASSFHNTGELFF. J is TRBJ2-2 and V is TRBV3-1; D uncertain. This CDR3 is built from 13 residues. The V end was cut by 5 bases, the J end by 2 bases, with 6 bases between. CDR1 and CDR2 (germline): LGHDT, YNNKEL (reference sequence).

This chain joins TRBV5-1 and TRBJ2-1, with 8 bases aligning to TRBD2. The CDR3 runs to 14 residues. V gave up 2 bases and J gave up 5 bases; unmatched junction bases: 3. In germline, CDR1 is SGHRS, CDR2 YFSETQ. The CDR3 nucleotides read TGCGCCAGCAGCTTCTTTAGCGGGGACAATGAGCAGTTCTTC. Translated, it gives CASSFFSGDNEQFF. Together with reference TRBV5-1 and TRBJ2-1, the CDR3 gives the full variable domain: KAGVTQTPRYLIKTRGQQVTLSCSPISGHRSVSWYQQTPGQGLQFLFEYFSETQRNKGNFPGRFSGRQFSNSRSEMNVSTLELGDSALYLCASSFFSGDNEQFFGPGTRLTVL.

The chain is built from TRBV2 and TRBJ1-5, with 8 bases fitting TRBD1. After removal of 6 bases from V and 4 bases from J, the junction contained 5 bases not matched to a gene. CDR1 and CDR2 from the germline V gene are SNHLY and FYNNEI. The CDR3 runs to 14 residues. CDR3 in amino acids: CASRDDRGNQPQHF. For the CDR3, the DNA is TGTGCCAGCAGGGACGACAGGGGTAATCAGCCCCAGCATTTT.

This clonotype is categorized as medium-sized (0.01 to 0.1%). The CDR3 sequence: CASSLAAAGAGNEQFF. In DNA form, the CDR3 reads TGTGCCAGCAGCTTAGCGGCAGCGGGAGCGGGAAATGAGCAGTTCTTC. This chain uses TRBV7-2 with TRBJ2-1, with 8 nucleotides matching TRBD2. Trimming removed 0 bases from V and 7 bases from J; junction bases left unmatched: 8. The CDR3 is 16 residues long. Germline CDR1 is SGHTA and CDR2 is FQGNSA.

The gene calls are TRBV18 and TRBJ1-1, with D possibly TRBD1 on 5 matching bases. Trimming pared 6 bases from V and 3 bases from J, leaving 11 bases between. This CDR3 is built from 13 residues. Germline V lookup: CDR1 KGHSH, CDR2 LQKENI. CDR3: CASSADIYTEAFF. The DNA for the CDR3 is TGTGCCAGCTCCGCGGACATTTACACTGAAGCTTTCTTT.

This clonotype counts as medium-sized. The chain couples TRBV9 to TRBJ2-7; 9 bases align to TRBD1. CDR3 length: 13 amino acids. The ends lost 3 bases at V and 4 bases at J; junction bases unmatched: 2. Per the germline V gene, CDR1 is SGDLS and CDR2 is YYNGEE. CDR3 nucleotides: TGTGCCAGCAGCGAAGGGACAGGGTACGAGCAGTACTTC. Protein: CASSEGTGYEQYF.

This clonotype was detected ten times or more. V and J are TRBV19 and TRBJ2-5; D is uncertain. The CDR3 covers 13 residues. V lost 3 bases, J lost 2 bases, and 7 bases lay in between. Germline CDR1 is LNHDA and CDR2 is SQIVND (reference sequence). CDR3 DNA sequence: TGTGCCAGTAGTATTCGAGATCAAGAGACCCAGTACTTC. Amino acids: CASSIRDQETQYF. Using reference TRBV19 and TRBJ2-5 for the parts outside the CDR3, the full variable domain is DGGITQSPKYLFRKEGQNVTLSCEQNLNHDAMYWYRQDPGQGLRLIYYSQIVNDFQKGDIAEGYSVSREKKESFPLTVTSAQKNPTAFYLCASSIRDQETQYFGPGTRLLVL.